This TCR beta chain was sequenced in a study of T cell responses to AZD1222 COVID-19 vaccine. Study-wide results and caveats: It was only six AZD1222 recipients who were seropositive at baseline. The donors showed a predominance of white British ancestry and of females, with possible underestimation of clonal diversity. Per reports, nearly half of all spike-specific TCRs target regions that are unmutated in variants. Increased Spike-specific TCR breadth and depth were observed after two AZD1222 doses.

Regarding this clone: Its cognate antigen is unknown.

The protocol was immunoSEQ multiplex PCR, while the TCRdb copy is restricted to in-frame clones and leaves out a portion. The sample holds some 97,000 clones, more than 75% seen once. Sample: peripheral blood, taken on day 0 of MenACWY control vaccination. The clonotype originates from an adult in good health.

CDR3 in amino acids: CASVLGGDYGYTF. In nucleotides, the CDR3 is TGTGCCAGCGTTTTGGGGGGTGACTATGGCTACACCTTC. The chain carries TRBV12-3 or TRBV12-4 and TRBJ1-2; D may be TRBD1 (5 bases). Trimming left V 8 bases short and J 3 bases short, with 13 bases between. The CDR3 has 13 amino acids.